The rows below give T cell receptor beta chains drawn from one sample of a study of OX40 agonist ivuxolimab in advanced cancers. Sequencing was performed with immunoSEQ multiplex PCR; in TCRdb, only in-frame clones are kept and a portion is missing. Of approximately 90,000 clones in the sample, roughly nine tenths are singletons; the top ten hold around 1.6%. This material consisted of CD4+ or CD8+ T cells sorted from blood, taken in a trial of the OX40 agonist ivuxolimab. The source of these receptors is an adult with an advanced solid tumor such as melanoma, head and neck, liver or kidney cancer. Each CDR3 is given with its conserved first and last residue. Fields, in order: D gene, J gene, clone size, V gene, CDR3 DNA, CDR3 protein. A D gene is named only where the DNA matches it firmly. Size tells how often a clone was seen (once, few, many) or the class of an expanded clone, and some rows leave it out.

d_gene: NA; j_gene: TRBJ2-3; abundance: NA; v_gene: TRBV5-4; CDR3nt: TGTGCCAGCAGCTCCACAGATACGCAGTATTTT; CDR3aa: CASSSTDTQYF
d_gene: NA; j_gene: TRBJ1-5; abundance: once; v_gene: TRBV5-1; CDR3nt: TGCGCCAGCAGCCATCGGGCAGAGGGCCCAACCCACAATCAGCCCCAGCATTTT; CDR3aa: CASSHRAEGPTHNQPQHF
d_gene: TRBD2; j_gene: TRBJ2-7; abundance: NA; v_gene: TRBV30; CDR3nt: TGTGCCTGGAAAAGGACTAGCGACTACGAGCAGTACTTC; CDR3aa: CAWKRTSDYEQYF
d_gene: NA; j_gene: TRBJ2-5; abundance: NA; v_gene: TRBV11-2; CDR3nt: TGTGCCAGCAGCCCCACGGCGCCTAGGAGGGAGACCCAGTACTTC; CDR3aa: CASSPTAPRRETQYF
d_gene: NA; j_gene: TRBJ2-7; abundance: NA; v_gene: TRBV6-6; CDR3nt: TGTGCCAGCAGGACGGTAGGGGGCGAGCAGTACTTC; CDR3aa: CASRTVGGEQYF
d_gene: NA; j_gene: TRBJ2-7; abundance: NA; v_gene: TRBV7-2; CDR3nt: TGTGCCAGCAGCCGGACTACAGCCTACGAGCAGTACTTC; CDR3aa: CASSRTTAYEQYF
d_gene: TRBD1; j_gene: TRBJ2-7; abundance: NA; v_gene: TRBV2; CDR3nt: TGTGCCAGCAGGACACGGACAGGGACGTCGGGCGAGCAGTACTTC; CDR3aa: CASRTRTGTSGEQYF
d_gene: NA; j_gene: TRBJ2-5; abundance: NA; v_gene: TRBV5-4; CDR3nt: TGTGCCAGCAGCCCCAGGGTAGGGTTCCAAGAGACCCAGTACTTC; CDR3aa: CASSPRVGFQETQYF
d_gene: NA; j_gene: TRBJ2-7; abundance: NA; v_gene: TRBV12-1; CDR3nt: TGTGCCAGCAGCTTGGCAGGGGCGGTCGCCTACGAGCAGTACTTC; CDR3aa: CASSLAGAVAYEQYF
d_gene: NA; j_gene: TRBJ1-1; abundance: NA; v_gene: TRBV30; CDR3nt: TGTGCCTGGAGTCAAACAGTGAACACTGAAGCTTTCTTT; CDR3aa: CAWSQTVNTEAFF
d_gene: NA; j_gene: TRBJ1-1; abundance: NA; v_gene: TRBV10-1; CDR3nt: TGCGCCAGCACCATGAACATGAACACTGAAGCTTTCTTT; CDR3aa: CASTMNMNTEAFF
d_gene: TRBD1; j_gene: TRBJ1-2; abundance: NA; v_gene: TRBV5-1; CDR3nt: TGCGCCAGCAGCTTGGGGACAGGGGACTATGGCTACACCTTC; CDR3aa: CASSLGTGDYGYTF
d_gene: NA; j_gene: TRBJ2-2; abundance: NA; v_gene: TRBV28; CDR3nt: TGTGCCAGCAGTGGGCGGGGCACAGGGGGGGAGCTGTTTTTT; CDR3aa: CASSGRGTGGELFF
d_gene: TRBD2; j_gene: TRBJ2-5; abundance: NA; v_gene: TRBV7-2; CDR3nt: TGTGCCAGCAGACGGAGCGGGATTGCTCAAGAGACCCAGTACTTC; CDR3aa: CASRRSGIAQETQYF
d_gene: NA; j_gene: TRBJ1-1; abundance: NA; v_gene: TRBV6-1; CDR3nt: TGTGCCAGCAACCTAGGGGAGGGAAAAGCTTTCTTT; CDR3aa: CASNLGEGKAFF
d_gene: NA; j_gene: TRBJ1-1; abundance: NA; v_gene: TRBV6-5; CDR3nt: TGTGCCAGCAGTTACCAGGGGCCGATGAACACTGAAGCTTTCTTT; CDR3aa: CASSYQGPMNTEAFF
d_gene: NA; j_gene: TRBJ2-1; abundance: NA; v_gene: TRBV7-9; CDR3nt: TGTGCCAGCAGCTCTGATCGTAGTGAGCAGTTCTTC; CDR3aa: CASSSDRSEQFF
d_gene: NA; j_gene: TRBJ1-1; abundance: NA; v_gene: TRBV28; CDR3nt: TGTGCCAGCAGTTTATACTTCACTGAAGCTTTCTTT; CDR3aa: CASSLYFTEAFF
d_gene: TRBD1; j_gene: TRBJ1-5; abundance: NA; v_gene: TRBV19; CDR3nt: TGTGCCAGTAGTATAGTGGGACAGGGTAAACAGCCCCAGCATTTT; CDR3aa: CASSIVGQGKQPQHF
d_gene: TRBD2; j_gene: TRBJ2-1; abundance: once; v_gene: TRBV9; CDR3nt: TGTGCCAGCAGCGTAGAGACTAGCGGGAGGTCCTACAATGAGCAGTTCTTC; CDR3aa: CASSVETSGRSYNEQFF
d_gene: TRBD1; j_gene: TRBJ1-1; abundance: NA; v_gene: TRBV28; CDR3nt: TGTGCCAGCAGCCTCTATCGACAGGGAAATTGTTTCTTT; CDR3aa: CASSLYRQGNCFF
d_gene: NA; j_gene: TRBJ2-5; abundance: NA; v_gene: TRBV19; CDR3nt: TGTGCCAGTAGCCTGCAGGCCCGACAAGAGACCCAGTACTTC; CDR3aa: CASSLQARQETQYF
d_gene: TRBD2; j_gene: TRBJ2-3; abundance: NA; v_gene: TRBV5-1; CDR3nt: TGCGCCAGCAGCCAATATAGCGGGAGGGCGATAGATACGCAGTATTTT; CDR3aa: CASSQYSGRAIDTQYF
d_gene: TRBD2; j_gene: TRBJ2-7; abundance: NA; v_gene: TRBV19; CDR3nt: TGTGCCAGTAGTATGGGACTAGCGGGATCCGAGCAGTACTTC; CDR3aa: CASSMGLAGSEQYF
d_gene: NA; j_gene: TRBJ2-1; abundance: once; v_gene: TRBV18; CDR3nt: TGTGCCAGCTCACGCACTGGCCCCGGGGAGCAGTTCTTC; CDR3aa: CASSRTGPGEQFF
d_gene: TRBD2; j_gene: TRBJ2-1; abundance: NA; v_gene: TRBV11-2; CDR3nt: TGTGCCAGCAGCCCTATCAGCGGGAAAATCTACAATGAGCAGTTCTTC; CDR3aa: CASSPISGKIYNEQFF
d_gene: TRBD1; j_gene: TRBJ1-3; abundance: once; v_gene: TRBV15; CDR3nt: TGTGCCACCAGCAGGGGACAGCAGAACTCTGGAAACACCATATATTTT; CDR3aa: CATSRGQQNSGNTIYF
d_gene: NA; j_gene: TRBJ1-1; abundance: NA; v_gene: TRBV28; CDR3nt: TGTGCCAGCAGTTTGGGGGTTACTGAAGCTTTCTTT; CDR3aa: CASSLGVTEAFF
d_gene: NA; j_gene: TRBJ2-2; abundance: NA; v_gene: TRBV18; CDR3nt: TGTGCCAGCTCCGCAAAAACCGGGACGGGTAACACCGGGGAGCTGTTTTTT; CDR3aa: CASSAKTGTGNTGELFF
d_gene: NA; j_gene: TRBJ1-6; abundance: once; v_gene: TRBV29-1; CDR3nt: TGCAGCTTCAGGGAAACCTATAATTCACCCCTCCACTTT; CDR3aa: CSFRETYNSPLHF
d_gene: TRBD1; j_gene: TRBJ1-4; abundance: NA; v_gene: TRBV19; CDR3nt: TGTGCCAGTAGTGCCGGAGTGACAGGGAATGGTGAAAAACTGTTTTTT; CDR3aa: CASSAGVTGNGEKLFF
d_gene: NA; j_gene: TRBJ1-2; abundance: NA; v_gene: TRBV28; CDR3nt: TGTGCCAGCAGTTCAGGCGGGGCGGTTAGCTATGGCTACACCTTC; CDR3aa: CASSSGGAVSYGYTF
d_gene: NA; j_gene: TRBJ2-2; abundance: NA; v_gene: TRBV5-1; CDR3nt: TGCGCCAGCCGGAAGGACGCGGGCGGCACCGGGGAGCTGTTTTTT; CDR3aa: CASRKDAGGTGELFF
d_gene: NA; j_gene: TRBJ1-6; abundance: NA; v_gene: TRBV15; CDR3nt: TGTGCCACCAGCAGATACGGGAGTTCACCCCTCCACTTT; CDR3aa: CATSRYGSSPLHF
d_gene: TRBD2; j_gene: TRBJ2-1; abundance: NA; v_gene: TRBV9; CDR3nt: TGTGCCAGCAGCGCCTCCCCTACCGGGACTACATACAATGAGCAGTTCTTC; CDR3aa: CASSASPTGTTYNEQFF
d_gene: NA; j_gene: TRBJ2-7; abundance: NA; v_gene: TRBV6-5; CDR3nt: TGTGCCAGCAGCTTCGGGTTGGGGGCATCCTACGAGCAGTACTTC; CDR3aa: CASSFGLGASYEQYF
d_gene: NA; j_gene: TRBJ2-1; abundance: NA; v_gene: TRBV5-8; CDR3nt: TGTGCCAGCAGCCCCGGCGGAATTGGGCAGTTCTTC; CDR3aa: CASSPGGIGQFF
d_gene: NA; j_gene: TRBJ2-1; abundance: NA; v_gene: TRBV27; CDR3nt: TGTGCCAGCAGTGGTGGGACGAGCCCGAGGGTGCAGTTCTTC; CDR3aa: CASSGGTSPRVQFF
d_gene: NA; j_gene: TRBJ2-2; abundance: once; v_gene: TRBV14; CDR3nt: TGTGCCAGCAGCCAACGGCCCGGCGGGGAGCTGTTTTTT; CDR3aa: CASSQRPGGELFF
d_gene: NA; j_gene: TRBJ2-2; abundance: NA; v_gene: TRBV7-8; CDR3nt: TGTGCCAGCAGCCCGAGACAAAGGACTATTGCGAACACCGGGGAGCTGTTTTTT; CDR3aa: CASSPRQRTIANTGELFF
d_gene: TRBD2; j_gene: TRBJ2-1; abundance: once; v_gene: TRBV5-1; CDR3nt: TGCGCCAGCAGCGGGGGACTAGTAGGGAATGAGCAGTTCTTC; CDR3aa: CASSGGLVGNEQFF
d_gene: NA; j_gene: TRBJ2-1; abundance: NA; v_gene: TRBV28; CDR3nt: TGTGCCAGCAACCTTCGGGGGTTTTACAATGAGCAGTTCTTC; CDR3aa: CASNLRGFYNEQFF
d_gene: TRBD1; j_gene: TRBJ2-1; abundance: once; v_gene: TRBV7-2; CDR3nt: TGTGCCAGCAGATCACAGGGGGACAATGAGCAGTTCTTC; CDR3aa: CASRSQGDNEQFF
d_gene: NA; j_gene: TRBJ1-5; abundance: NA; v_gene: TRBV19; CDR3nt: TGTGCGACCCAGACAGTAAGGGGCAATCAGCCCCAGCATTTT; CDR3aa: CATQTVRGNQPQHF